This T cell receptor beta chain stems from a study of blood T cell repertoires in COVID-19. Study context: Sample material is recorded as cDNA or gDNA derived from T cells, B-cell-depleted T cells, or PBMCs.

CDR1 and CDR2 from the germline V gene are SGHTA and FQGNSA. The CDR3 consists of 14 residues. V lost 3 bases and J 4 bases, leaving 12 bases between the germline ends. As handled by the study authors: Nucleated cell number was recorded as an estimate derived from reference gene primer amplification. Here immunoSEQ multiplex PCR was the method, and the copy in TCRdb shows in-frame clones only, minus some. The DNA was the basis for D and trimming; V, J and clone size are from that table. The table has around 29,000 clones, around 63% seen once. The source material was peripheral blood. This clonotype was obtained from a human donor in a cohort sampled during active COVID-19. The V gene is TRBV7-2, the J gene TRBJ1-2, with a possible D match to TRBD1 (5 bases). The DNA of the CDR3 is TGTGCCAGCAGCTTCACTCGGGGGGGCTATGGCTACACCTTC. Amino acid sequence: CASSFTRGGYGYTF.